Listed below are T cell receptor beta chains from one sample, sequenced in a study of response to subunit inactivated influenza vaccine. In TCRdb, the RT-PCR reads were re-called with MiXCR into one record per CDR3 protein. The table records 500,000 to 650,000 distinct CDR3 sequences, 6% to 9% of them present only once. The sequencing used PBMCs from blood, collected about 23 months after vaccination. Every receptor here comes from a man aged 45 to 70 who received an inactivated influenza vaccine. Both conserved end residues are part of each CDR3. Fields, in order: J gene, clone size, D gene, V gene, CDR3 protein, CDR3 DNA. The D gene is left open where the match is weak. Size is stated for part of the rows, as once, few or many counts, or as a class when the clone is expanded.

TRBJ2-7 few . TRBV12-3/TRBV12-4 CASSFTGEQYF TGTGCCAGCAGTTTTACCGGCGAGCAGTACTTC
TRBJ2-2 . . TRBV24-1 CATSDLYRGNTGELFF TGTGCCACCAGTGACCTTTATCGGGGTAACACCGGGGAGCTGTTTTTT
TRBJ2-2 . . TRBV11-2 CASSLRTFTGELFF TGTGCCAGCAGCTTACGGACCTTCACCGGGGAGCTGTTTTTT
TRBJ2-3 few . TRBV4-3 CASSQDLAGPRTDTQYF TGCGCCAGCAGCCAAGATTTAGCAGGGCCTCGCACAGATACGCAGTATTTT
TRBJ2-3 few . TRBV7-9 CASSLGPGTGTDTQYF TGTGCCAGCAGCTTAGGGCCAGGGACGGGCACAGATACGCAGTATTTT
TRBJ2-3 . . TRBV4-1 CASSQGAALTDTQYF TGCGCCAGCAGCCAAGGCGCTGCCCTAACAGATACGCAGTATTTT
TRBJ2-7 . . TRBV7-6 CASSLQASEAYEQYF TGTGCCAGCAGCTTACAGGCATCTGAGGCCTACGAGCAGTACTTC
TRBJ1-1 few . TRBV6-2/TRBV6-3 CASSYLNMNTEAFF TGTGCCAGCAGTTATCTGAATATGAACACTGAAGCTTTCTTT
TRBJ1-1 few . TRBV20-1 CSAAPRDAWNTEAFF TGCAGTGCGGCGCCCCGGGACGCCTGGAACACTGAAGCTTTCTTT
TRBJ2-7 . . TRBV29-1 CSVGDYRNSEQYF TGCAGCGTTGGTGACTACAGGAACTCCGAGCAGTACTTC
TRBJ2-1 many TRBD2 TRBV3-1 CASSQVAGRYYNEQFF TGTGCCAGCAGCCAAGTCGCCGGGAGGTACTACAATGAGCAGTTCTTC
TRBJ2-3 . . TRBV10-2 CASSEGGGATDTQYF TGCGCCAGCAGTGAGGGTGGGGGGGCCACAGATACGCAGTATTTT